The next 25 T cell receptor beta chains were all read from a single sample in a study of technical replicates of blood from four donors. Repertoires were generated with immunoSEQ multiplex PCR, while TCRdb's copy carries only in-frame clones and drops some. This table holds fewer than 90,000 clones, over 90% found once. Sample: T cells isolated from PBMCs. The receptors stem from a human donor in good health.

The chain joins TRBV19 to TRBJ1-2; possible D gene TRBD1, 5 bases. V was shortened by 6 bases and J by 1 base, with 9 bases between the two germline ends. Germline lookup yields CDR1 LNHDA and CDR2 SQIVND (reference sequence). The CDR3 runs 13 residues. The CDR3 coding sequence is TGTGCCAGTAGATCAGACAGTAACTATGGCTACACCTTC. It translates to CASRSDSNYGYTF.

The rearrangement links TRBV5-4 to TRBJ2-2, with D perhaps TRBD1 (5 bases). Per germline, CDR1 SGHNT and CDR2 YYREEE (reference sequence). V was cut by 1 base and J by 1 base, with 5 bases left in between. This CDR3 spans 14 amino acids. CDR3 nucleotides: TGTGCCAGCAGCTTGAGGGGGAACACCGGGGAGCTGTTTTTT. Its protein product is CASSLRGNTGELFF.

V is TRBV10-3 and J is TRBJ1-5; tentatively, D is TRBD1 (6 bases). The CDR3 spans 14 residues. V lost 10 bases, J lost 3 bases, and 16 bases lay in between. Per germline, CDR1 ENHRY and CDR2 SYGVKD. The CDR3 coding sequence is TGTGCCACTGGGGAGGGGGAGAACAATCAGCCCCAGCATTTT. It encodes CATGEGENNQPQHF.

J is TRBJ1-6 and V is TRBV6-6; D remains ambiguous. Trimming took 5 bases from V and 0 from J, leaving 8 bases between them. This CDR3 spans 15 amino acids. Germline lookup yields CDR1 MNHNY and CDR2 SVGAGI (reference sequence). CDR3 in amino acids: CASSTTSSYNSPLHF. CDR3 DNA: TGTGCCAGCAGTACCACGAGCTCCTATAATTCACCCCTCCACTTT.

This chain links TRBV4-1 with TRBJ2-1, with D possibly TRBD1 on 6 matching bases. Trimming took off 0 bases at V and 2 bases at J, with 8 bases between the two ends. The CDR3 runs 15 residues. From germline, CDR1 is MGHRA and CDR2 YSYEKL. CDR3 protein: CASSQDRGPYNEQFF. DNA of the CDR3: TGCGCCAGCAGCCAAGACAGGGGACCCTACAATGAGCAGTTCTTC.

CDR3 residues: CASSLYPFPGLASGTQYF. The CDR3 DNA reads TGTGCCAGCAGTTTGTACCCCTTCCCGGGACTAGCGTCTGGGACCCAGTACTTC. The chain has TRBV28 and TRBJ2-5; 10 bases fit TRBD2. CDR3 size: 18 residues. The V gene's germline CDR1 is MDHEN and CDR2 SYDVKM. V dropped 3 bases and J dropped 7; count of bases not matched to a gene: 17.

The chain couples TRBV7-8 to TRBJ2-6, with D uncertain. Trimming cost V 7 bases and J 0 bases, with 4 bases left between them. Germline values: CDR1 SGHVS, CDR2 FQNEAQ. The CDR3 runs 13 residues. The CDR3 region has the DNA TGTGCCAGCACCAACTCTGGGGCCAACGTCCTGACTTTC. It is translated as CASTNSGANVLTF.

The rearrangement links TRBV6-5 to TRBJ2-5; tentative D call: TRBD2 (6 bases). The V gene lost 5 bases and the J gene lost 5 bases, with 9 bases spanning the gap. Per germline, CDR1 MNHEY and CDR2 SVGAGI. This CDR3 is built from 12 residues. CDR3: CASSPRGETQYF. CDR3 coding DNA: TGTGCCAGCAGTCCACGGGGGGAGACCCAGTACTTC.

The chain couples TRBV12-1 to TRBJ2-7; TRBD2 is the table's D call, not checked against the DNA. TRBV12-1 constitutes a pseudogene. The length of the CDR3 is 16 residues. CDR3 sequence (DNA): TGTGCCAGCAGCTCTTCCCAGGGAGGGCCTGGTTACGAGCAGTACTTC. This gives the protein CASSSSQGGPGYEQYF.

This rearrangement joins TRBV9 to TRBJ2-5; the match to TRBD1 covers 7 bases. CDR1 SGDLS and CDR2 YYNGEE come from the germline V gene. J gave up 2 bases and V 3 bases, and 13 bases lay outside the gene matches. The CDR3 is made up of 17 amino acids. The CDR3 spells CASSATHSRQGQETQYF. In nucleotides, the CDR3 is TGTGCCAGCAGCGCAACACACTCCCGACAGGGACAAGAGACCCAGTACTTC.

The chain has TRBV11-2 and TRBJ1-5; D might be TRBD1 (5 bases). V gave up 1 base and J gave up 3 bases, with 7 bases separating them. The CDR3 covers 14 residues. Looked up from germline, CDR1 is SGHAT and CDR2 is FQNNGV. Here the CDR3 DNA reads TGTGCCAGCAGCTTAGCCAGGGTCAATCAGCCCCAGCATTTT. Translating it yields CASSLARVNQPQHF.

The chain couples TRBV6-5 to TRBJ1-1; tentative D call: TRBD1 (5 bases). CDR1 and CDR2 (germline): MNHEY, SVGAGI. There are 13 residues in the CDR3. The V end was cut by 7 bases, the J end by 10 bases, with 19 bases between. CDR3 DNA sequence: TGTGCCAGCACCAACGGTGGGGTTAGGGGAGCTTTCTTT. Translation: CASTNGGVRGAFF.

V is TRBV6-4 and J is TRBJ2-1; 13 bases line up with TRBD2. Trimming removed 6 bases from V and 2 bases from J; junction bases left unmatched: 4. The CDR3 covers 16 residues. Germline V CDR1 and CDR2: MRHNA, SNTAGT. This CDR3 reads CASSRTSGSPYNEQFF. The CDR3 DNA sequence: TGTGCCAGCAGCCGGACTAGCGGGAGTCCCTACAATGAGCAGTTCTTC.

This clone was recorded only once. CDR3 in amino acids: CASSEILGGTADTQYF. DNA of the CDR3: TGTGCCAGCAGTGAAATCCTCGGCGGGACAGCAGATACGCAGTATTTT. This rearrangement joins TRBV6-1 to TRBJ2-3; TRBD1 might be the D (7 bases). CDR3 size: 16 residues. Germline loops: CDR1 MNHNS, CDR2 SASEGT. V was trimmed by 2 bases and J by 4 bases, leaving 16 bases between them.

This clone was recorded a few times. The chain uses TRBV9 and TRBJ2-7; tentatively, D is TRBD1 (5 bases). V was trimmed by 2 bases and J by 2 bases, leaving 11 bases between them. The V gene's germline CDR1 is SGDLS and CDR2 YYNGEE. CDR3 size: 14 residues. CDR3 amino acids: CASSVQGVPYEQYF. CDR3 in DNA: TGTGCCAGCAGCGTCCAGGGTGTCCCCTACGAGCAGTACTTC.

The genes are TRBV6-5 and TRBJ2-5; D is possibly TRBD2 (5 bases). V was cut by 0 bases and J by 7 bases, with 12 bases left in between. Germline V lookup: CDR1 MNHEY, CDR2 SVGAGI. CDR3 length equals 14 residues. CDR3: CASSYSSGRGTQYF. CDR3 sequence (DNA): TGTGCCAGCAGTTACTCGAGTGGACGGGGGACCCAGTACTTC.

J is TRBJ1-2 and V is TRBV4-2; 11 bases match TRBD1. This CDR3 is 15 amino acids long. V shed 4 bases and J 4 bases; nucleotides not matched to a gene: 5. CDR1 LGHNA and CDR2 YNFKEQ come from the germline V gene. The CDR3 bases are TGTGCCAGCAGCCTCGGGACAGGGGGGATCTATGGCTACACCTTC. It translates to CASSLGTGGIYGYTF.

The CDR3 reads CASSLEGSGENSYEQYF. The CDR3 nucleotides read TGCGCCAGCAGCTTGGAGGGGTCAGGGGAGAACTCCTACGAGCAGTACTTC. The V call is TRBV5-1, the J call TRBJ2-7, with D possibly being TRBD1 (6 bases). CDR1 and CDR2 from the germline V gene are SGHRS and YFSETQ. The CDR3 runs 17 residues. Trimming cost V 0 bases and J 0 bases, with 16 bases left between them.

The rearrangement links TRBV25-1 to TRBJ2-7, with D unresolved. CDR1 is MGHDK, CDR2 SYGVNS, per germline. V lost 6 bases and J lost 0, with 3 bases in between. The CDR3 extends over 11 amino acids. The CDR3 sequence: CASSVSYEQYF. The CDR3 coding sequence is TGTGCCAGCAGCGTCTCCTACGAGCAGTACTTC.

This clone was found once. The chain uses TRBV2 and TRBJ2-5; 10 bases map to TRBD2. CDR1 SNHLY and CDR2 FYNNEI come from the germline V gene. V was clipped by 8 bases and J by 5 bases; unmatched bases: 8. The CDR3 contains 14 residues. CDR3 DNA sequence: TGTGCCAGCGTGGGACTAGCGCAGAGCGAGACCCAGTACTTC. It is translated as CASVGLAQSETQYF.

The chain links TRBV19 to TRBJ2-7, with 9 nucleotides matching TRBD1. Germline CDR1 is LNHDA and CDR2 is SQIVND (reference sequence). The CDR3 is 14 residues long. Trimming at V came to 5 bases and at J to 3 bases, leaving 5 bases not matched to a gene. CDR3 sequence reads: CASSGTGWNYEQYF. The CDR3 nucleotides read TGTGCCAGTAGTGGGACAGGGTGGAACTACGAGCAGTACTTC.

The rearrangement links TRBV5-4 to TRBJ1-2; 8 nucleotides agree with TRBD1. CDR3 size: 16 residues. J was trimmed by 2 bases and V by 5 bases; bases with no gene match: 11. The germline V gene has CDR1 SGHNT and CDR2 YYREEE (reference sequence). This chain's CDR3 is CASRSRGQGPNYGYTF. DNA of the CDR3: TGTGCCAGCAGATCGCGAGGACAGGGACCCAACTATGGCTACACCTTC.

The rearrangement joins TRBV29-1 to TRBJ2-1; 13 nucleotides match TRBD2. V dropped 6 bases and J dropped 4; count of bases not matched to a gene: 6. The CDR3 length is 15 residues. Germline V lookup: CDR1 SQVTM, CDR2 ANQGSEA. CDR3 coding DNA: TGCAGCGTCGATGGGACTAGCGGGGAGTACAATGAGCAGTTCTTC. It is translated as CSVDGTSGEYNEQFF.

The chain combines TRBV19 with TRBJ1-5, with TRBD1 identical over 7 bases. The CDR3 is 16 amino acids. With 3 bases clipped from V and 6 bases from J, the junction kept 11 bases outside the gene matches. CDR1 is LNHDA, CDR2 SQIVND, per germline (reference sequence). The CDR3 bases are TGTGCCAGTAGTATGGGACAGACCGAACGGGGTCAGCCCCAGCATTTT. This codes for CASSMGQTERGQPQHF.

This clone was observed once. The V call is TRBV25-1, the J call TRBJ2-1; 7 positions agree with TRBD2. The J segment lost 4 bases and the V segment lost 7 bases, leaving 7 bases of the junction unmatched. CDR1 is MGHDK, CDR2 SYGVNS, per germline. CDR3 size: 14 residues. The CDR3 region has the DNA TGTGCCAGCATGGGGAGGGGCAGGTACAATGAGCAGTTCTTC. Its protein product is CASMGRGRYNEQFF.